A selection of T cell receptor beta chains follows, all from one sample in a study of radiation and T cells in renal cell carcinoma. Only in-frame clones appear in the TCRdb table, and some are missing; sequencing was by immunoSEQ multiplex PCR. The sample comprises thousands of clones, around three fifths of which are singletons, and roughly 53% rests with the top ten. This material consisted of tumor tissue, taken from a patient whose treatment included radiotherapy and nephrectomy. The origin of the receptors is a man in his sixties with renal cell carcinoma. Both conserved end residues are trimmed from each CDR3. The order of the fields is V gene, CDR3 protein.

v_call: TRBV7-9
cdr3_aa: ASSHAATGEQY

v_call: TRBV7-9
cdr3_aa: ASSPGGRIINQPQH

v_call: TRBV7-5
cdr3_aa: ASSLASSYEQY

v_call: TRBV10-3
cdr3_aa: AISESLWDLTNEKLF

v_call: TRBV4-2
cdr3_aa: ASQGTSGSTYEQY

v_call: TRBV7-9
cdr3_aa: ASSLGAGSYEQY

v_call: TRBV27
cdr3_aa: ASSLGNWGYEQY

v_call: TRBV2
cdr3_aa: ASSALGRGGSYEQY

v_call: TRBV10-3
cdr3_aa: AISESGTVNTEAF

v_call: TRBV6-5
cdr3_aa: ASRYRGKAGGYT

v_call: TRBV5-6
cdr3_aa: ASGGGNSQSRANVLT

v_call: TRBV6-1
cdr3_aa: ASSEALVGSSYEQY